The 2 T cell receptor beta chains given below trace back to one sample, sequenced in a study of control samples from healthy donors and cancer patients. The method was immunoSEQ multiplex PCR; TCRdb's version includes in-frame clones alone and lacks a portion of them. Of around 100,000 clones in the sample, about 90% were seen once. Input material: blood. These receptors were obtained from a woman in her fifties or sixties in good health.

This sequence joins TRBV19 and TRBJ1-1; a possible D gene is TRBD1 (5 bases). The CDR3 loop spans 14 amino acids. Trimming shortened V by 4 bases and J by 0 bases, and 9 bases separated the two germline ends. Germline V gene lookup returns CDR1 LNHDA and CDR2 SQIVND (reference sequence). The CDR3 bases are TGTGCCAGTAGTAGCGGACATATGAACACTGAAGCTTTCTTT. Its protein is CASSSGHMNTEAFF.

The chain uses TRBV7-3 and TRBJ2-2; D is possibly TRBD1 or TRBD2 (5 bases each). Germline CDR1 and CDR2: SGHTA and FQGTGA. The length of the CDR3 is 14 residues. Trimming took 4 bases from V and 6 from J, leaving 12 bases between them. The chain's CDR3 is CASSSRQRSGELFF. CDR3 coding DNA: TGTGCCAGCAGCTCGCGACAGCGGTCCGGGGAGCTGTTTTTT.